This TCR beta chain originates from a study of OX40 agonist ivuxolimab in advanced cancers. At the level of the whole study: Ivuxolimab was an agonistic, fully human IgG2 monoclonal antibody directed against OX40 (CD134), a costimulatory receptor. Intravenous ivuxolimab was administered to patients every 2 weeks at six dose levels: 0.01, 0.1, 0.3, 1.5, 3 and 10 mg/kg. Of the roughly 52 dose-escalation patients, hepatocellular carcinoma was present in 19, melanoma in approximately 15, renal cell carcinoma in 9 and head and neck cancer in 9. A male proportion of 82.7% and a mean age of approximately 61 years, ranging from about 20 to 79, were recorded for the dose-escalation cohort. Patients were allowed to have had prior anti-PD-1, anti-PD-L1 or anti-CTLA-4 therapy, and 40% of the dose-escalation patients had been treated with checkpoint inhibitors. Three dose-escalation patients achieved partial responses, one with hepatocellular carcinoma and two with cutaneous melanoma. The purpose of peripheral TCRbeta sequencing was to test whether ivuxolimab changed TCR sequence diversity and led to clonal T-cell expansion. The paper describes the monotherapy dose-escalation part (N ≈ 52 patients) of the phase I trial of ivuxolimab.

Overall study results and their limits: Low levels of normalized T-cell clonal expansion were also seen in some nonresponding patients. On average, CD8+ T cells showed more expanded clones than CD4+ T cells after ivuxolimab. At doses of 0.1 to 3.0 mg/kg, clonal expansion of both CD4+ and CD8+ blood T cells was observed from baseline to week 6. In the 0.1-3.0 mg/kg groups, partial responders were among the patients with the lowest normalized peripheral clonal expansion, particularly in CD8+ T cells. The antigen specificity of the clonally expanded peripheral T cells was not determined.

Remarks on this clone: The antigen this receptor binds is unknown. Base qualities are missing; no much larger clone stands one base away.

The trial excluded patients who had a history of autoimmune disease or who were on systemic immunosuppression. Peripheral blood for TCR sequencing was drawn from every dose cohort at baseline, at cycle 4 day 1 and at cycle 7 day 1. Samples were obtained from an open-label, multicenter, first-in-human phase I dose-escalation trial of ivuxolimab. The trial enrolled adults with locally advanced or metastatic head and neck squamous cell, hepatocellular, melanoma or renal cell carcinoma. CD4+ and CD8+ T cells were sorted separately from peripheral blood before TCR sequencing. The germline V and J ends show losses of 5 bases and 7 bases respectively, and no gene match explains 5 bases of the junction. The CDR3 goes from the cysteine to the phenylalanine over 15 residues. Of the read, only the CDR3 DNA is kept; its 45 bases are in frame from base 1. CDR1 SGHTA and CDR2 FQGTGA were looked up in the germline V gene.

Genomic DNA was isolated from the sorted cells so that the TCRbeta CDR3 region could be sequenced. The immunoSEQ Assay was used to sequence the TCRbeta CDR3 regions. TCRdb's version of the immuneACCESS table is confined to in-frame rearrangements and falls short of the full clone set. An unresolved V gene accounts for under half of the shortfall where checked; the remainder is of unknown origin. This sample lists 30,000 to 40,000 clones; roughly 76% were detected once. 20% of the sample is taken by the ten largest. This sequence originates from an adult with an advanced solid tumor such as melanoma, head and neck, liver or kidney cancer. This sample comprised CD4+ or CD8+ T cells sorted from blood, obtained in a trial of the OX40 agonist ivuxolimab. The chain joins TRBV7-3 to TRBJ2-1, and TRBD2 aligns with 13 junction nucleotides. The DNA is as follows: TGTGCCAGCAGCCGGGGGACTAGCGGGATTAATGAGCAGTTCTTC. Its amino acids are CASSRGTSGINEQFF. With all but the CDR3 taken from the reference TRBV7-3 and TRBJ2-1 genes, the full variable domain is: GAGVSQTPSNKVTEKGKYVELRCDPISGHTALYWYRQSLGQGPEFLIYFQGTGAADDSGLPNDRFFAVRPEGSVSTLKIQRTERGDSAVYLCASSRGTSGINEQFFGPGTRLTVL.